The clone carrying this T cell receptor beta chain was found many times. The antigen is undetermined. Unique molecular identifiers were incorporated during preparation of the TCRbeta library. TCRdb itself ran the PCR reads through MiXCR, one entry per CDR3 protein. The repertoire consists of about 200,000 distinct CDR3 sequences, with approximately 6.9% occurring once and the leading ten covering 5.5% to 6.5%. The record originates from a study of T-cell reconstitution after alpha-beta-depleted transplantation in children. Losses at the gene ends were 2 bases for V and 5 bases for J; bases not matched to a gene: 3. The germline gives CDR1 LGHNA, CDR2 YSLEER. This CDR3 spans 15 amino acids. Study-wide results and caveats: Certain patients had high TCRbeta diversity at day 60, and it came from recipient T cells and thymic progenitors that survived. From newly produced T cells came most of the T-cell counts and diversity one year after transplant. Reportedly, only several hundred clones from non-depleted graft cells drove alpha-beta T-cell counts at about two months.

The TCR sequence derives from a boy aged 2 to 10 with acute lymphoblastic leukemia, due to receive a stem cell transplant. The input for sequencing was PBMCs, taken before TCRalphabeta/CD19-depleted stem cell transplant. This sequence joins TRBV4-3 and TRBJ2-1; 10 bases agree with TRBD2. CDR3 DNA sequence: TGCGCCAGCAGCCAACGGACTAGCGGTCACAATGAGCAGTTCTTC. Its protein is CASSQRTSGHNEQFF.